This T cell receptor (beta chain) originates from a study of cytomegalovirus exposure and HLA in healthy donors. Researchers ran the PCR with 60 Vbeta and 13 Jbeta primers. Libraries were prepared by immunoSEQ multiplex PCR; TCRdb keeps only in-frame clonotypes and omits some of them. The profile shows about 160,000 clones, roughly four fifths of them singletons. Turning to this clone: What it binds is unknown.

Study-level results: Researchers counted around 180 TCR beta chains as cytomegalovirus-associated. When analyzed later, a missense DCLRE1C variant was found to be linked to TCR beta V- and J-gene trimming. CMV antigen specificity of a few CMV-associated chains was confirmed in vitro.

Deletions cut 5 bases from V and 6 bases from J, with 9 bases between. Germline CDR1 reads SGHTA; CDR2 reads FQGTGA. The CDR3 length is 12 residues. Sequencing used PBMCs. The rearrangement uses TRBV7-3 and TRBJ2-3; D gene unclear. This TCR was sampled from a man aged 50 to 59 in good health and CMV-seropositive. For the CDR3, the DNA is TGTGCCAGCAGCCTTTTCGGGGATACGCAGTATTTT. Translating gives CASSLFGDTQYF.